This TCR beta chain was sequenced for a study of radiotherapy plus CTLA-4 blockade in lung cancer. About the study: Disease control was seen in approximately 29% of patients, objective responses in about 19%. Findings and limits, study-wide: There was expansion of tumor-derived TCR clones in blood after radiotherapy plus ipilimumab.

This CDR3 region has 14 residues. CDR1 and CDR2 from the germline V gene are MNHEY and SVGAGI. The assay was immunoSEQ multiplex PCR, and TCRdb's table has in-frame clones only and misses some. The sample has over 85,000 clones, 65% to 80% seen once. A word on this clone: Its antigen is unidentified. At one boundary the junction diverges from the germline segment, which might be a read error.

The origin of this receptor is a human donor with non-small cell lung cancer who had a partial response to radiotherapy plus ipilimumab. Some clones in this sample may be carry-over from other donors' samples. The sample here was peripheral blood, taken from a patient treated with radiotherapy plus ipilimumab. The V gene is TRBV6-5, the J gene TRBJ2-7, with 8 bases fitting TRBD2. CDR3 nucleotides: TGTGCCAGCAGTCCCACTAGCGGTCCGTACGAGCAGCACTTC. The encoded protein is CASSPTSGPYEQHF.